One sample yielded the 17 T cell receptor beta chains listed below, sequenced in a study of cytomegalovirus exposure and HLA in healthy donors. Researchers ran the PCR with 60 Vbeta and 13 Jbeta primers. The protocol was immunoSEQ multiplex PCR, while the TCRdb copy is restricted to in-frame clones and leaves out a portion. The sample includes about 180,000 clones, about 69% of them seen just once. The sequencing input was PBMCs. All receptors derive from a male donor in good health and CMV-seronegative.

This clone was found a few times. The V gene is TRBV27, the J gene TRBJ1-1; no firm D call. Trimming pared 0 bases from V and 1 base from J, leaving 6 bases between. Germline V gene data show CDR1 as MNHEY and CDR2 as SMNVEV (reference sequence). The CDR3 spans 14 residues. CDR3 sequence reads: CASSLSAGNTEAFF. The CDR3 DNA is TGTGCCAGCAGTTTATCGGCAGGGAACACTGAAGCTTTCTTT.

V usage is TRBV5-1 and J usage is TRBJ1-4; possibly TRBD1 for D (6 bases). Germline CDR1 SGHRS, CDR2 YFSETQ. V was shortened by 0 bases and J by 0 bases, with 6 bases between the two germline ends. This CDR3 spans 15 amino acids. CDR3 coding DNA: TGCGCCAGCAGCTTGGGGACAGCAACTAATGAAAAACTGTTTTTT. It yields the protein CASSLGTATNEKLFF.

The chain recombines TRBV15 with TRBJ1-1; D is unresolved. Germline values: CDR1 LNHNV, CDR2 YYDKDF (reference sequence). V was shortened by 5 bases and J by 1 base, with 8 bases between the two germline ends. The CDR3 spans 13 residues. In DNA, the CDR3 is TGTGCCACCAGCCGGAGCAGGAACACTGAAGCTTTCTTT. Encoded protein: CATSRSRNTEAFF.

The chain couples TRBV27 to TRBJ2-7; 9 bases are a match to TRBD1. With 5 bases clipped from V and 2 bases from J, the junction kept 4 bases outside the gene matches. Germline V gene data show CDR1 as MNHEY and CDR2 as SMNVEV (reference sequence). CDR3 length equals 14 residues. DNA for the CDR3: TGTGCCAGCAGTGAAGGGACAGGGACCTACGAGCAGTACTTC. This gives the protein CASSEGTGTYEQYF.

The J gene is TRBJ1-3, the V gene TRBV30; no firm D call. The germline CDR1 and CDR2 sequences are GTSNPN and SVGIG (reference sequence). The CDR3 extends over 13 amino acids. The V gene lost 0 bases and the J gene lost 5 bases, with 8 bases spanning the gap. For the CDR3, the DNA is TGTGCCTGGAGTGTAGGGAGTAGAAACACCATATATTTT. Protein: CAWSVGSRNTIYF.

The chain combines TRBV29-1 with TRBJ1-2; D is unclear. Germline CDR1 is SQVTM and CDR2 is ANQGSEA. The CDR3 is 12 residues long. V was clipped by 6 bases and J by 8 bases, with 16 bases between them. The CDR3 protein is CSVDEGDEGYTF. Written as DNA, the CDR3 is TGCAGCGTGGACGAGGGAGATGAGGGCTACACCTTC.

The chain links TRBV25-1 to TRBJ2-7; 8 nucleotides line up with TRBD2. V dropped 6 bases and J dropped 1; count of bases not matched to a gene: 2. The CDR3 spans 13 residues. Per germline, CDR1 MGHDK and CDR2 SYGVNS. CDR3 in amino acids: CASRTSGSYEQYF. DNA for the CDR3: TGTGCCAGCAGAACTAGCGGTTCCTACGAGCAGTACTTC.

J is TRBJ1-3 and V is TRBV30, with 8 bases fitting TRBD1. The J segment lost 4 bases and the V segment lost 4 bases, leaving 3 bases of the junction unmatched. This CDR3 spans 13 amino acids. Germline V gene lookup returns CDR1 GTSNPN and CDR2 SVGIG (reference sequence). CDR3 coding DNA: TGTGCCTGGATGACAGGGGTGGGAAACACCATATATTTT. This encodes CAWMTGVGNTIYF.

The V call is TRBV9, the J call TRBJ1-5; a weak D match, TRBD1 (6 bases). Trimming removed 1 base from V and 5 bases from J, with 13 bases in between. The CDR3 loop spans 15 amino acids. Per germline, CDR1 SGDLS and CDR2 YYNGEE. The DNA of the CDR3 is TGTGCCAGCAGCGTATTAGAACAGGGCGATCAGCCCCAGCATTTT. This encodes CASSVLEQGDQPQHF.

The J gene is TRBJ2-7, the V gene TRBV28, with 8 positions matching TRBD2. This CDR3 has 13 amino acids. Per germline, CDR1 MDHEN and CDR2 SYDVKM. Losses at the gene ends were 10 bases for V and 2 bases for J; bases not matched to a gene: 7. CDR3 DNA: TGTGCCACCCGAAAAGCGGGAGCCTACGAGCAGTACTTC. Its protein is CATRKAGAYEQYF.

J is TRBJ2-1 and V is TRBV18; 13 bases are shared with TRBD2. Losses at the gene ends were 5 bases for V and 6 bases for J; bases not matched to a gene: 4. Per the germline V gene, CDR1 is KGHSH and CDR2 is LQKENI. CDR3 length: 15 amino acids. In DNA, the CDR3 is TGTGCCAGCTCAGAGACTAGCGGGAGGTTCAATGAGCAGTTCTTC. Protein sequence: CASSETSGRFNEQFF.

The chain is built from TRBV19 and TRBJ2-3; D is perhaps TRBD2 (5 bases). CDR3 size: 13 residues. CDR1 and CDR2 from the germline V gene are LNHDA and SQIVND (reference sequence). The V and J ends lost 4 bases and 3 bases respectively, with 8 bases between them. Written as DNA, the CDR3 is TGTGCCAGTAGTACTGGACTTACAGATACGCAGTATTTT. Its translation: CASSTGLTDTQYF.

This sequence joins TRBV6-6 and TRBJ2-5; 8 bases are a match to TRBD1. The germline V gene encodes CDR1 MNHNY and CDR2 SVGAGI (reference sequence). Trimming took 4 bases from V and 3 from J; bases not matched to a gene: 7. The CDR3 spans 15 residues. The CDR3 here is CASSFSLTGEETQYF. CDR3 DNA sequence: TGTGCCAGCAGTTTTTCGCTGACAGGGGAAGAGACCCAGTACTTC.

This chain joins TRBV6-6 and TRBJ1-5; D gene uncertain. Germline V gene sequence: CDR1 MNHNY, CDR2 SVGAGI (reference sequence). The CDR3 covers 16 residues. V was clipped by 2 bases and J by 0 bases, with 11 bases between them. The CDR3 nucleotides read TGTGCCAGCAGTTACGGGAGCTTGAGTAGCAATCAGCCCCAGCATTTT. Its translation: CASSYGSLSSNQPQHF.

This sequence joins TRBV7-3 and TRBJ2-2, with D possibly being TRBD2 (6 bases). Germline V CDR1 and CDR2: SGHTA, FQGTGA. CDR3 size: 15 residues. Deletions cut 2 bases from V and 5 bases from J, with 12 bases between. CDR3 nucleotides: TGTGCCAGCAGCTTAGCGGGGAGCTCGACCGGGGAGCTGTTTTTT. Protein sequence: CASSLAGSSTGELFF.

This CDR3 reads CAWKITGAGNQPQHF. CDR3 bases: TGTGCCTGGAAAATCACAGGGGCGGGAAATCAGCCCCAGCATTTT. The gene calls are TRBV30 and TRBJ1-5; 7 nucleotides match TRBD1. This CDR3 is 15 amino acids long. Germline V CDR1 and CDR2: GTSNPN, SVGIG (reference sequence). V was pared by 4 bases and J by 4 bases, with 10 bases of the junction left unmatched. The whole variable domain, filled in from reference TRBV30 and TRBJ1-5, reads SQTIHQWPATLVQPVGSPLSLECTVEGTSNPNLYWYRQAAGRGLQLLFYSVGIGQISSEVPQNLSASRPQDRQFILSSKKLLLSDSGFYLCAWKITGAGNQPQHFGDGTRLSIL.

J is TRBJ1-2 and V is TRBV6-6; D gene uncertain. V was cut by 1 base and J by 8 bases, with 11 bases left in between. Germline CDR1 MNHNY, CDR2 SVGAGI (reference sequence). CDR3 size: 13 residues. CDR3 sequence reads: CASSYFAGYGYTF. The CDR3 DNA reads as TGTGCCAGCAGTTACTTCGCGGGCTACGGCTACACCTTC.